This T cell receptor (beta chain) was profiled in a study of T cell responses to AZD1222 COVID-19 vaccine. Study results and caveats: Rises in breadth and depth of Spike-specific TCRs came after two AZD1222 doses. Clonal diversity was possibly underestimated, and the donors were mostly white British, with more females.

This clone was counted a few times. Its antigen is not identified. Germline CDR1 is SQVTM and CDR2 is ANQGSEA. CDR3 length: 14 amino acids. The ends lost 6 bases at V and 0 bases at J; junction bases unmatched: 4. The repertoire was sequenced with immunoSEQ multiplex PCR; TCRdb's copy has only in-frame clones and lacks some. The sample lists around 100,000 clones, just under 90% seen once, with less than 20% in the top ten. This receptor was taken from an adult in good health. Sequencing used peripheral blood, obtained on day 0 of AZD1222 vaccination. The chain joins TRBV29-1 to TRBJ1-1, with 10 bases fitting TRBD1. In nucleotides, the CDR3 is TGCAGCGTCGCGACAGGGGGCCTGAACACTGAAGCTTTCTTT. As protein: CSVATGGLNTEAFF. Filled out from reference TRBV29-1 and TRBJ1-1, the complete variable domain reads SAVISQKPSRDICQRGTSLTIQCQVDSQVTMMFWYRQQPGQSLTLIATANQGSEATYESGFVIDKFPISRPNLTFSTLTVSNMSPEDSSIYLCSVATGGLNTEAFFGQGTRLTVV.